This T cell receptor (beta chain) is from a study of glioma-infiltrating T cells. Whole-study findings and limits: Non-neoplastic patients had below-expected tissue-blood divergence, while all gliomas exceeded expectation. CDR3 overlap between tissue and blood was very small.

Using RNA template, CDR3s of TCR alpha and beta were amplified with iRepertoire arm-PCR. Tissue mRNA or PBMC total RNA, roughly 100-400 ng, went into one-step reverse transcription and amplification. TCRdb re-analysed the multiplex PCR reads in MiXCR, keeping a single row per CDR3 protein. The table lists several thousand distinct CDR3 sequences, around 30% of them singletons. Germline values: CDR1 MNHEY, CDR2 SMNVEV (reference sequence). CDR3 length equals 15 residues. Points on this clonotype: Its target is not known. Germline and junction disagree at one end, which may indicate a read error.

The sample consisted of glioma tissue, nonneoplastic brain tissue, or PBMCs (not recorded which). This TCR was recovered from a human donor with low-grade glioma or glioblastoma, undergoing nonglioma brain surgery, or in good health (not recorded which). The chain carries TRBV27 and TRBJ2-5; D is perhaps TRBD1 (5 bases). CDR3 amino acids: CDSSSLRQPQETQYF. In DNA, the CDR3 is TGTGACAGCAGTTCATTAAGACAGCCCCAAGAGACCCAGTACTTC.